This T cell receptor beta chain was captured in a study of blood T cell repertoires in COVID-19 (dated by TCRdb to about 2020). At the level of the whole study: The collaborator samples originated in the United States, Italy and Spain and spanned the acute and convalescent phases of COVID-19. The prospective study material was composed of cDNA or gDNA derived from T cells, B-cell-depleted T cells, or PBMCs. Deeply sampled blood TCRbeta repertoires from subjects exposed to, actively infected with, or recovered from COVID-19 were included in the dataset. The repertoires were made available in a free public database intended to serve as a resource for research on the immune response to SARS-CoV-2. Samples came from the ongoing ImmuneRACE study (first 160 participants) plus 1,254 subjects from 6 global collaborators. The sample metadata nearly always contained a de-identified subject ID, COVID-19 status, age in years and sex. Where available, HLA class I and class II types were obtained from metadata supplied by the sample provider rather than from assay-based typing. Study-level results and caveats: How much clinical and demographic metadata was included differed by source and by participant, and the metadata was provided uncurated.

Comments on this clone: The clone's antigen remains unknown. No much larger clone exists at a distance of one base, and base qualities are not known.

Trimming accounts for 5 bases at V and 5 bases at J, while the number of junction bases matched to no gene is 7. Reading the germline V gene gives CDR1 SGHTA and CDR2 FQGNSA. The CDR3 runs 14 residues from the cysteine to the phenylalanine. Solely the CDR3 DNA is kept, with 42 bases framed from the first base. TCRbeta CDR3 regions were amplified from genomic DNA using the immunoSEQ Assay, a bias-controlled multiplex PCR. The published analysis was carried out like this. Nucleated cell counts per sample were estimated from amplification of reference gene primers within the assay. To quantify the absolute abundance of each unique TCRbeta CDR3 rearrangement, sequence reads were collapsed and filtered. For each sample, productive Simpson clonality was calculated as the square root of Simpson's diversity index over productive rearrangements. TCRdb re-hosts the immuneACCESS table, in-frame sequences only. Its copies lack some clones; in the studies checked, an unresolved V gene accounts for under half of them, and the cause for the rest is not known. That table is the source of V, J and clone size, and D and trimming were worked out from the DNA. For this sample there are roughly 500,000 clones; roughly 85% appear just once. Jointly, the top ten make up 3% to 3.5% of the sample.

Whole blood was collected in K2EDTA tubes by collaborating institutions according to the institutions' own protocols. For TCRbeta analysis, collaborators shipped samples in one of three forms: frozen whole blood, isolated PBMCs, or DNA extracted from either of those sample types. The receptor was derived from a human donor in a cohort sampled during active COVID-19. The chain couples TRBV7-2 to TRBJ2-5; the junction holds 8 bases that match TRBD2. Input material: peripheral blood. The CDR3 loop reads CASSPGGPVETQYF. The nucleotides read TGTGCCAGCAGCCCGGGAGGGCCTGTGGAGACCCAGTACTTC.